A single T cell receptor beta chain is shown here with its context. The data derive from a study of blood T cell repertoires in COVID-19. Clones were read by immunoSEQ multiplex PCR, and TCRdb kept only the in-frame ones, dropping some. The sample lists about 160,000 clones; approximately 80% were seen once. The V and J ends lost 4 bases and 5 bases, in that order; junction bases with no gene match: 3. The CDR3 totals 15 residues. Looked up from germline, CDR1 is SGHRS and CDR2 is YFSETQ. The material sequenced was peripheral blood. V is TRBV5-1 and J is TRBJ1-6; 10 bases line up with TRBD1. The clonotype originates from a woman over 75 with active or convalescent COVID-19. CDR3: CASSPGTGDNSPLHF. CDR3 DNA: TGCGCCAGCAGCCCCGGGACAGGGGATAATTCACCCCTCCACTTT.